What follows describes a single T cell receptor beta chain. The sample originates from a study of T cell responses to AZD1222 COVID-19 vaccine. Data came from immunoSEQ multiplex PCR; TCRdb stores just in-frame clones and leaves some out. This table has under 150,000 clones, 87% appearing once. This CDR3 region has 14 residues. J lost 6 bases, V lost 3 bases, and 7 bases had no gene match. The germline CDR1 and CDR2 sequences are SGHTA and FQGNSA. The sample in question was peripheral blood, obtained 28 days after the second AZD1222 dose. This rearrangement joins TRBV7-2 to TRBJ2-7, with 8 bases lining up with TRBD2. The receptor's source is an adult who received the AZD1222 COVID-19 vaccine. The CDR3 bases are TGTGCCAGCAGCTTGATTTTAGCGGGGTTCGAGCAGTACTTC. Its translation is CASSLILAGFEQYF.